This T cell receptor beta chain was identified in a study of blood T cell repertoires in COVID-19. As for the study in general: Sites across the United States, Italy and Spain contributed samples from acute and convalescent COVID-19. From T cells, B-cell-depleted T cells, or PBMCs came the material, which was cDNA or gDNA.

Sequencing was performed with immunoSEQ multiplex PCR; in TCRdb, only in-frame clones are kept and a portion is missing. The repertoire holds 200,000 to 300,000 clones, 80% to 90% seen once, with around 4.2% in the top ten. The V and J ends lost 3 bases and 1 base, in that order; junction bases with no gene match: 11. Germline lookup yields CDR1 WNHNN and CDR2 SYGVQD (reference sequence). The CDR3 runs to 17 residues. The clonotype originates from a man in his sixties with acute or convalescent COVID-19. The V gene is TRBV10-1, the J gene TRBJ2-7, with TRBD2 matching over 8 bases. The sequencing sample was made of peripheral blood. CDR3 DNA sequence: TGCGCCAGCAGTGAAGTTCATGGTAGCGGGAAGTCCTACGAGCAGTACTTC. Translated: CASSEVHGSGKSYEQYF.